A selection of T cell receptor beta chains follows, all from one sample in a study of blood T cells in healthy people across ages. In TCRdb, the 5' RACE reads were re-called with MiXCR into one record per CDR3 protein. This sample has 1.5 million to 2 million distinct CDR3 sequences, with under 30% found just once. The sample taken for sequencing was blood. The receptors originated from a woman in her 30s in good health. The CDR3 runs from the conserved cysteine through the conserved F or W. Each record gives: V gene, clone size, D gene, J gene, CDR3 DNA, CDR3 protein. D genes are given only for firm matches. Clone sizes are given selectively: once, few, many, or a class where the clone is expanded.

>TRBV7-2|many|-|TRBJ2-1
TGTGCCAGCAGCCAGGACAGCACTTGGGACAATGAGCAGTTCTTC
CASSQDSTWDNEQFF
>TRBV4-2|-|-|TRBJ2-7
TGTGCCAGCAGCGTAGAGGGATTAGTCTACGAGCAGTACTTC
CASSVEGLVYEQYF
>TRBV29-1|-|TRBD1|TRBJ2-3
TGCAGCGTTGAGGGACAGGGGGTAGATACGCAGTATTTT
CSVEGQGVDTQYF
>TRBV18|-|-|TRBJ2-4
TGTGCCAGCTCAGGGGAAAACCTAAACATTCAGTACTTC
CASSGENLNIQYF
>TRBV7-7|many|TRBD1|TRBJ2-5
TGTGCCAGCAGCTCCGGACAGGGGCCGGGAGAGACCCAGTACTTC
CASSSGQGPGETQYF
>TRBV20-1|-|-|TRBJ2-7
TGCAGTGCTAGGACTAGTGGGAGGAGCGAGCAGTACTTC
CSARTSGRSEQYF
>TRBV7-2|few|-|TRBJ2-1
TGTGCCAGCAGCCTTACATGGGGGAGCTCCTACAATGAGCAGTTCTTC
CASSLTWGSSYNEQFF
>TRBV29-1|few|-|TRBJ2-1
TGCAGCGTTGAGAGCCCCCCGGGGTCAAGAAGCTCCTACAATGAGCAGTTCTTC
CSVESPPGSRSSYNEQFF
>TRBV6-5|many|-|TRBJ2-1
TGTGCCAGCAGTTACCAGGCTGAGCAGTTCTTC
CASSYQAEQFF
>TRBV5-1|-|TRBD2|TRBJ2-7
TGCGCCAGCAGCCCCTCTGGGGGGGAACTCTACGAGCAGTACTTC
CASSPSGGELYEQYF
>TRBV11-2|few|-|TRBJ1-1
TGTGCCAGCAGCTTATTTCTCAGGTTGAACACTGAAGCTTTCTTT
CASSLFLRLNTEAFF
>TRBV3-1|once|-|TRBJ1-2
TGTGCCAGCAGCCTGGGACAAGAAGTCTTCTATGGCTACACCTTC
CASSLGQEVFYGYTF
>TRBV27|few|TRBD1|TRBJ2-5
TGTGCCAGCAGTGGACAGGGACCTCAAGAGACCCAGTACTTC
CASSGQGPQETQYF
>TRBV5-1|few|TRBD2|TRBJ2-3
TGCGCCAGCAACTCCGGGACTAGCGGGAGTGGCACAGATACGCAGTATTTT
CASNSGTSGSGTDTQYF
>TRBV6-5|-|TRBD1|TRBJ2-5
TGTGCCAGCAGTCCCTCCCGACAGGGAGAAGAGACCCAGTACTTC
CASSPSRQGEETQYF
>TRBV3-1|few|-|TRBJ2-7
TGTGCCAGCAGCCAAGAGGCCGGGCTACACGAGCAGTACTTC
CASSQEAGLHEQYF
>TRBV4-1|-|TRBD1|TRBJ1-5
TGCGCCAGCAGCCAAGCGGACAGGGAGATCCAGCCCCAGCATTTT
CASSQADREIQPQHF
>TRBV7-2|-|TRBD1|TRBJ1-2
TGTGCCAGCAGCGATCAGGGGGGCCTGGGCTATGGCTACACCTTC
CASSDQGGLGYGYTF
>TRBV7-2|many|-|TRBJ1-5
TGTGCCAGCAGCTTGAGTCCAGGGTTTAGCAATCAGCCCCAGCATTTT
CASSLSPGFSNQPQHF
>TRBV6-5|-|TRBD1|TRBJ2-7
TGTGCCAGCTCCGACAGGGGAGGAAACGAGCAGTACTTC
CASSDRGGNEQYF
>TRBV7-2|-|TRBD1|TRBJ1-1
TGTGCCAGCAGCTTCGGACAGGGGGGGATGAACTCTGAAGCTTTCTTT
CASSFGQGGMNSEAFF
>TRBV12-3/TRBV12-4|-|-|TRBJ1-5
TGTGCCGGCAGTTCCGGCCGGCCCCAGCATTTT
CAGSSGRPQHF
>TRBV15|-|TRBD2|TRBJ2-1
TGTGCCACCAGCAGCGGTCTAGCGGAGTACAATGAGCAGTTCTTC
CATSSGLAEYNEQFF
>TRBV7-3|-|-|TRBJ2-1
TGTGCCAGCAGCTTATCTCCCAATACGGGGATTCCCTACAATGAGCAGTTCTTC
CASSLSPNTGIPYNEQFF
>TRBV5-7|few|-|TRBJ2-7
TGTGCCAGCAGCTTGGCCCATCCATCTGTGACAGGACCCTACGAGCAGTACTTC
CASSLAHPSVTGPYEQYF
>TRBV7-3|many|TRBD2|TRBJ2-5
TGTGCCAGCAGCTTAAGCGGGGGGGCCCTCGAGACCCAGTACTTC
CASSLSGGALETQYF
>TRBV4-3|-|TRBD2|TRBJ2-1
TGCGCCAGCAGCCAAGAAGGGACTAGCGGGAGCCGTGATGAGCAGTTCTTC
CASSQEGTSGSRDEQFF
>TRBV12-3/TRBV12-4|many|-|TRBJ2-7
TGTGCCAGCAGCGGGGGGCCCAACTACGAGCAGTACTTC
CASSGGPNYEQYF
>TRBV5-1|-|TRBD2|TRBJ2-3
TGCGCCAGCAGATCTGGACTAGCGGGGCCCGGTATGACAGATACGCAGTATTTT
CASRSGLAGPGMTDTQYF
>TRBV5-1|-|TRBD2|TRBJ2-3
TGCGCCAGCAGCGACCAAGCGGGGAGCACAGATACGCAGTATTTT
CASSDQAGSTDTQYF
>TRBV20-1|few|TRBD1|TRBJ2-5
TGCAGTGCGGGGACAGGGCCGGAGACCCAGTACTTC
CSAGTGPETQYF
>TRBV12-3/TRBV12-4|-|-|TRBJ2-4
TGTGCCAGCAGCTTCCGGCGGAGGGCAGGGGAGCAGTACTTC
CASSFRRRAGEQYF
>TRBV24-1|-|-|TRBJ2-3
TGTGCCACCAGTGATTTACGCAGGGAGTGGACAGATACGCAGTATTTT
CATSDLRREWTDTQYF
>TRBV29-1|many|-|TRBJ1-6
TGCAGCAAGGACCACTCACCCCTCCACTTT
CSKDHSPLHF
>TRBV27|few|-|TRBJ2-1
TGTGCCAGCAGTTCCCCGCTTGCTGGTAGTCCCAATGAGCAGTTCTTC
CASSSPLAGSPNEQFF
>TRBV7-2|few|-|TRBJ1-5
TGTGCCAGCAGCCTGGAGGGGGTTCTAAACCAGCCCCAGCATTTT
CASSLEGVLNQPQHF
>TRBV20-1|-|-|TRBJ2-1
TGCAGTGCTAGAGGGACTGCCTATCCGCAGTTCTTC
CSARGTAYPQFF
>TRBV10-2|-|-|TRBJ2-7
TGCGCCAGCAGTGAGGGACCTACGGGAGAGCAGTACTTC
CASSEGPTGEQYF
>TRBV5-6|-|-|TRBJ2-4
TGTGCCAGCAGCTTGGCGAGCTCGTCGTACTTC
CASSLASSSYF
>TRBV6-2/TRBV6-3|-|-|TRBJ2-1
TGTGCCAGCAGCAATTCCGTAAATGAGCAGTTCTTC
CASSNSVNEQFF
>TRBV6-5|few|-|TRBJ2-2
TGTGCCAGCAGTTACTACAGCCGAAACACCGGGGAGCTGTTTTTT
CASSYYSRNTGELFF
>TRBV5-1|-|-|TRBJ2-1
TGCGCCAGCAGTTTGAGATGCGATGAGCAGTTCTTC
CASSLRCDEQFF
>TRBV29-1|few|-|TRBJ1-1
TGCAGCGTAATGGGCAGAAACGACTACGTAGCTTTCTTT
CSVMGRNDYVAFF
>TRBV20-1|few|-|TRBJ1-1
TGCAGTGCTAGAAACCCCAGGACCCCGAGCACTGAAGCTTTCTTT
CSARNPRTPSTEAFF
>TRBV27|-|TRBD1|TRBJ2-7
TGTGCCAGCAGTTTACGGACAGGGCCCTTCTACGAGCAGTACTTC
CASSLRTGPFYEQYF
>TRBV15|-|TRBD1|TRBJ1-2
TGTGCCACCAGCAGAGACGGACAGGGCGAAAACTATGGCTACACCTTC
CATSRDGQGENYGYTF
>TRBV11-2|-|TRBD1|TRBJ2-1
TGTGCCAGCAGCGCCTCGACAGGGCGTAATGAGCAGTTCTTC
CASSASTGRNEQFF
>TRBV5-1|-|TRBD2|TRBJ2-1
TGCGCCAGCAGCCCGTCCGGGACTAGCGGAATCCAAGAGACCCAGTTCTTC
CASSPSGTSGIQETQFF
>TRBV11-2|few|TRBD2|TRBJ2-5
TGTGCCAGCAGCCCCAGATGGCTAGCGGGGGCCCAAGAGACCCAGTACTTC
CASSPRWLAGAQETQYF
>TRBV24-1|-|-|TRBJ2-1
TGTGCCACCAGTGATTCCAGACGGGCCACTGAGCAGTTCTTC
CATSDSRRATEQFF
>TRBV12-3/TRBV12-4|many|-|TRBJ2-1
TGTGCCAGCAGTTTAGTCCTTAGGGGCGGGCCTGGAGGGGGCAATGAGCAGTTCTTC
CASSLVLRGGPGGGNEQFF
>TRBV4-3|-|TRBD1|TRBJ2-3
TGCGCCAGCAGCCGCACCGGGACAGGGGCCACAGATACGCAGTATTTT
CASSRTGTGATDTQYF
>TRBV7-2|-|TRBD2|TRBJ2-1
TGTGCCAGCAGCTTAGCCTTCTGGGGGGAGGGCCGGAATGAGCAGTTCTTC
CASSLAFWGEGRNEQFF
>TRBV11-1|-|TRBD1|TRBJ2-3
TGTGCCAGCAGTTCAAGACCGGGACAGCCTACAGATACGCAGTATTTT
CASSSRPGQPTDTQYF